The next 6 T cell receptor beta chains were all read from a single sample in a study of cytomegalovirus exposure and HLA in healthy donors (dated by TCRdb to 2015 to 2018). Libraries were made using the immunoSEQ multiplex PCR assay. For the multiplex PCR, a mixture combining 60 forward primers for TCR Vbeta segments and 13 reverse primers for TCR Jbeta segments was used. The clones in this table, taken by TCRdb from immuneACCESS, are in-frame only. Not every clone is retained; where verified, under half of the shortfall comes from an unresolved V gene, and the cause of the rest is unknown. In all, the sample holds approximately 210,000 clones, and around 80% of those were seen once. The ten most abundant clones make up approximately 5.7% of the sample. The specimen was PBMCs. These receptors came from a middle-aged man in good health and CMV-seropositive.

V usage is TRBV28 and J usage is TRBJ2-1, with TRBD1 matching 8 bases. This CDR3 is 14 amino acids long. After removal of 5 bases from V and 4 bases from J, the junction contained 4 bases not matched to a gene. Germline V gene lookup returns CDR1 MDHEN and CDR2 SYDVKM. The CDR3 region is CASSGTGPYNEQFF. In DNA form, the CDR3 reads TGTGCCAGCAGTGGGACAGGCCCTTACAATGAGCAGTTCTTC. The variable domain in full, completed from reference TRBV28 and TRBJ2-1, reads DVKVTQSSRYLVKRTGEKVFLECVQDMDHENMFWYRQDPGLGLRLIYFSYDVKMKEKGDIPEGYSVSREKKERFSLILESASTNQTSMYLCASSGTGPYNEQFFGPGTRLTVL.

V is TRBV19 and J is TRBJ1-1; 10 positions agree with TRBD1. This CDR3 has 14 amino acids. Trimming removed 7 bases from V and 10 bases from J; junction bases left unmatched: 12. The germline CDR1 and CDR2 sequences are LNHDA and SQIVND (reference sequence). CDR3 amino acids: CASTGTGTGVGAFF. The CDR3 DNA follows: TGTGCCAGTACTGGTACCGGGACAGGGGTGGGAGCTTTCTTT. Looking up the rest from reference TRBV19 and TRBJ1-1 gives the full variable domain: DGGITQSPKYLFRKEGQNVTLSCEQNLNHDAMYWYRQDPGQGLRLIYYSQIVNDFQKGDIAEGYSVSREKKESFPLTVTSAQKNPTAFYLCASTGTGTGVGAFFGQGTRLTVV.

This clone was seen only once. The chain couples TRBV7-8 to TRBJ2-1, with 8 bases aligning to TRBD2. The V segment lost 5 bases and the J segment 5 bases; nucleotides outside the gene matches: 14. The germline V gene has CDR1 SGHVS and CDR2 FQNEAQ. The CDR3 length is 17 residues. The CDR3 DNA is TGTGCCAGCAGCCCAATCCCTGCGGGAGGAGCCCACAATGAGCAGTTCTTC. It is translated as CASSPIPAGGAHNEQFF. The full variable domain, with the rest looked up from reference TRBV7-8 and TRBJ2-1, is GAGVSQSPRYKVAKRGQDVALRCDPISGHVSLFWYQQALGQGPEFLTYFQNEAQLDKSGLPSDRFFAERPEGSVSTLKIQRTQQEDSAVYLCASSPIPAGGAHNEQFFGPGTRLTVL.

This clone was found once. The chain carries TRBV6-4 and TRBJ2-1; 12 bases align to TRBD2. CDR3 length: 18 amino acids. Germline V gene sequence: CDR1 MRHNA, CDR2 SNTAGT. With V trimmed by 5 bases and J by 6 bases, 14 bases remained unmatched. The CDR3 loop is CASSFFGLAGGLPNEQFF. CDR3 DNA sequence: TGTGCCAGCAGTTTCTTTGGGCTAGCGGGAGGGCTGCCCAATGAGCAGTTCTTC.

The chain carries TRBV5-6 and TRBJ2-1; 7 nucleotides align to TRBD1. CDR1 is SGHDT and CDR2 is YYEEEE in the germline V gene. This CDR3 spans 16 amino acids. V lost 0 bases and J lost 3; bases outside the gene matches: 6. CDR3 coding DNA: TGTGCCAGCAGCTTGGAAGGTGCAGGGGGCTACAATGAGCAGTTCTTC. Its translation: CASSLEGAGGYNEQFF.

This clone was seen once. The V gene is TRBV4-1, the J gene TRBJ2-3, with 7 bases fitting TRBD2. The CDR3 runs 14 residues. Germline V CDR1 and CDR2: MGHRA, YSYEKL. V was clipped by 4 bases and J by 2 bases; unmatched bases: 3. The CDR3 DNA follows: TGCGCCAGCAGCCCTAGCGGTTACACAGATACGCAGTATTTT. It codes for CASSPSGYTDTQYF.